The rows below give T cell receptor beta chains drawn from one sample of a study of molecular identifiers for immune sequencing clone quantification. Each CDR3 protein gets one entry after TCRdb re-called the PCR reads with MiXCR. The sample comprises 490,000 or so distinct CDR3 sequences, approximately 25% of which are singletons, and around 0.76% rests with the top ten. Sequencing was carried out using naive CD8+ T cells from blood, with Jurkat cell RNA spiked in. The receptors come from a human donor in good health. Some libraries in this study had Jurkat cell RNA spiked in. CDR3s include the opening cysteine and the closing phenylalanine or tryptophan. Fields, in order: CDR3 protein, CDR3 DNA, V gene, clone size, J gene, D gene. The D gene is left open where the match is weak. Not all rows give a size; the values are once, few, many and, for expanded clones, a class.

CDR3: CASSFQTGAIGEQYF
DNA: TGTGCCAGCAGCTTCCAGACAGGGGCAATAGGGGAGCAGTACTTC
V: TRBV7-9
size: many
J: TRBJ2-7
D: TRBD1

CDR3: CAIPRGIFNEKLFF
DNA: TGTGCCATCCCTAGGGGCATATTTAATGAAAAACTGTTTTTT
V: TRBV19
size: NA
J: TRBJ1-4
D: NA

CDR3: CASSLALGDEQYF
DNA: TGTGCCAGCAGCTTAGCTCTGGGGGACGAGCAGTACTTC
V: TRBV7-2
size: few
J: TRBJ2-7
D: NA

CDR3: CASSLGGPQRPQHF
DNA: TGTGCCAGCAGTTTAGGGGGGCCCCAGAGGCCCCAGCATTTT
V: TRBV27
size: NA
J: TRBJ1-5
D: NA

CDR3: CASSLLAGAGDEQFF
DNA: TGTGCCAGCAGCTTACTAGCGGGGGCCGGGGATGAGCAGTTCTTC
V: TRBV7-6
size: NA
J: TRBJ2-1
D: TRBD2

CDR3: CSADMTSVDEQFF
DNA: TGCAGTGCTGACATGACTAGCGTCGATGAGCAGTTCTTC
V: TRBV20-1
size: NA
J: TRBJ2-1
D: TRBD2

CDR3: CAWSPSYRANEKLLF
DNA: TGTGCCTGGAGTCCCTCCTACAGGGCTAATGAAAAACTGCTTTTT
V: TRBV30
size: NA
J: TRBJ1-4
D: NA

CDR3: CASSYSQDSFFPYEQYF
DNA: TGTGCCAGCAGTTACTCACAGGACAGCTTTTTCCCCTACGAGCAGTACTTC
V: TRBV6-5
size: NA
J: TRBJ2-7
D: NA

CDR3: CASSLGPRSDEQYF
DNA: TGTGCTAGCAGCTTGGGCCCTCGCAGCGACGAGCAGTACTTC
V: TRBV7-7
size: few
J: TRBJ2-7
D: NA

CDR3: CAWSVLPLTGELFF
DNA: TGTGCCTGGAGTGTACTTCCCCTTACCGGGGAGCTGTTTTTT
V: TRBV30
size: few
J: TRBJ2-2
D: NA

CDR3: CAWISGSGGSEQFF
DNA: TGTGCCTGGATCTCTGGTAGCGGAGGAAGCGAGCAGTTCTTC
V: TRBV30
size: NA
J: TRBJ2-1
D: NA

CDR3: CASSWGGWTAAFF
DNA: TGTGCCAGCAGTTGGGGGGGGTGGACTGCAGCTTTCTTT
V: TRBV25-1
size: NA
J: TRBJ1-1
D: NA

CDR3: CATSEDSTDTQYF
DNA: TGTGCCACCAGTGAGGACAGCACAGATACGCAGTATTTT
V: TRBV24-1
size: many
J: TRBJ2-3
D: NA

CDR3: CASNLTTGHTNQPQHF
DNA: TGTGCCAGCAACTTAACGACAGGGCACACCAATCAGCCCCAGCATTTT
V: TRBV7-9
size: NA
J: TRBJ1-5
D: TRBD1

CDR3: CASSIVGGAEAFF
DNA: TGCGCCAGCAGCATCGTAGGGGGAGCTGAAGCTTTCTTT
V: TRBV5-1
size: NA
J: TRBJ1-1
D: NA

CDR3: CASSLPTAAGTQYF
DNA: TGTGCCAGCAGCTTACCGACTGCGGCGGGGACCCAGTACTTC
V: TRBV7-9
size: few
J: TRBJ2-5
D: NA

CDR3: CSAGGAGGPTDTEAFF
DNA: TGCAGCGCCGGGGGCGCCGGGGGACCTACGGACACTGAAGCTTTCTTT
V: TRBV29-1
size: NA
J: TRBJ1-1
D: NA

CDR3: CASSFGVATDEQFF
DNA: TGTGCCAGCAGCTTTGGTGTAGCAACCGATGAGCAGTTCTTC
V: TRBV7-2
size: many
J: TRBJ2-1
D: NA

CDR3: CASSRGPMNTEAFF
DNA: TGTGCCAGCAGCCGAGGACCGATGAACACTGAAGCTTTCTTT
V: TRBV5-5
size: many
J: TRBJ1-1
D: NA

CDR3: CSANNWQDSYEQYF
DNA: TGCAGTGCTAATAACTGGCAGGATTCCTACGAGCAGTACTTC
V: TRBV20-1
size: NA
J: TRBJ2-7
D: NA

CDR3: CASSLPYQGADLGYTF
DNA: TGTGCCAGCAGTTTGCCATACCAAGGGGCCGACCTTGGCTACACCTTC
V: TRBV28
size: NA
J: TRBJ1-2
D: NA

CDR3: CASSSAGQGFYEQYF
DNA: TGTGCCAGCAGCTCCGCGGGACAGGGATTTTACGAGCAGTACTTC
V: TRBV13
size: few
J: TRBJ2-7
D: TRBD1

CDR3: CASSYTPLSGNTIYF
DNA: TGTGCCAGCAGTTACACACCGCTCTCTGGAAACACCATATATTTT
V: TRBV6-5
size: many
J: TRBJ1-3
D: NA

CDR3: CSATPGSPYEQYF
DNA: TGCAGCGCCACGCCGGGTTCCCCCTACGAGCAGTACTTC
V: TRBV29-1
size: few
J: TRBJ2-7
D: NA

CDR3: CASSVGGGNLDTQYF
DNA: TGTGCCAGCAGCGTAGGTGGAGGAAATCTGGATACGCAGTATTTT
V: TRBV9
size: NA
J: TRBJ2-3
D: NA

CDR3: CAWTGTGGLYTQYF
DNA: TGTGCCTGGACCGGGACAGGGGGATTGTATACGCAGTATTTT
V: TRBV30
size: few
J: TRBJ2-3
D: TRBD1

CDR3: CASSDNPGSVAYNSPLHF
DNA: TGTGCCAGTAGTGACAATCCAGGGTCGGTGGCTTATAATTCACCCCTCCACTTT
V: TRBV19
size: NA
J: TRBJ1-6
D: NA

CDR3: CASSSSGTNTGELFF
DNA: TGCGCCAGCAGCTCTAGCGGGACGAACACCGGGGAGCTGTTTTTT
V: TRBV5-1
size: NA
J: TRBJ2-2
D: TRBD2

CDR3: CATSGSGTDPYNEQFF
DNA: TGTGCCACCAGCGGATCCGGGACAGACCCCTACAATGAGCAGTTCTTC
V: TRBV15
size: NA
J: TRBJ2-1
D: TRBD1

CDR3: CASSNRDREMADTQYF
DNA: TGTGCCAGCAGCAACCGGGACAGGGAAATGGCAGATACGCAGTATTTT
V: TRBV21-1
size: few
J: TRBJ2-3
D: NA

CDR3: CASSSRRTKSTDTQYF
DNA: TGTGCCAGCAGCTCTAGGCGGACTAAGAGCACAGATACGCAGTATTTT
V: TRBV6-5
size: few
J: TRBJ2-3
D: NA

CDR3: CSARDQASVSNQPQHF
DNA: TGCAGTGCTAGAGATCAAGCCAGCGTTAGCAATCAGCCCCAGCATTTT
V: TRBV20-1
size: many
J: TRBJ1-5
D: NA

CDR3: CASSWGTSSADTQYF
DNA: TGTGCCAGCAGTTGGGGGACTAGCTCCGCAGATACGCAGTATTTT
V: TRBV7-3
size: many
J: TRBJ2-3
D: TRBD2

CDR3: CASSQAPEGGTDTQYF
DNA: TGCGCCAGCAGCCAAGCCCCCGAGGGGGGCACAGATACGCAGTATTTT
V: TRBV4-3
size: few
J: TRBJ2-3
D: NA

CDR3: CASSPTDPNYNEQFF
DNA: TGTGCCAGCAGTCCGACAGACCCGAACTACAATGAGCAGTTCTTC
V: TRBV27
size: NA
J: TRBJ2-1
D: NA

CDR3: CSVETTSGGYNEQFF
DNA: TGCAGCGTTGAAACGACTAGCGGGGGGTACAATGAGCAGTTCTTC
V: TRBV29-1
size: NA
J: TRBJ2-1
D: TRBD2

CDR3: CASSFPEPGLYTDTQYF
DNA: TGTGCCAGCAGTTTCCCGGAACCGGGACTGTACACAGATACGCAGTATTTT
V: TRBV6-2/TRBV6-3
size: NA
J: TRBJ2-3
D: NA

CDR3: CASSSGLAGLETQYF
DNA: TGTGCCAGCAGCTCGGGACTAGCGGGGCTAGAGACCCAGTACTTC
V: TRBV11-2
size: many
J: TRBJ2-5
D: TRBD2

CDR3: CASSPGLGDLHEQCF
DNA: TGTGCCAGCAGCCCAGGTCTTGGGGACTTACACGAGCAGTGCTTC
V: TRBV7-9
size: NA
J: TRBJ2-7
D: NA

CDR3: CASSQDGRGNGYTF
DNA: TGCGCCAGCAGCCAAGATGGTAGAGGGAACGGCTACACCTTC
V: TRBV4-1
size: NA
J: TRBJ1-2
D: NA

CDR3: CASSQDSDRYYGYTF
DNA: TGCGCCAGCAGCCAAGATTCGGACAGATACTATGGCTACACCTTC
V: TRBV4-3
size: NA
J: TRBJ1-2
D: NA

CDR3: CASSWGDRSSTDTQYF
DNA: TGTGCCAGCAGCTGGGGGGACAGGTCTAGCACAGATACGCAGTATTTT
V: TRBV13
size: NA
J: TRBJ2-3
D: TRBD1

CDR3: CASSKAGQGIKNIQYF
DNA: TGTGCCAGCAGCAAAGCGGGGCAGGGTATCAAAAACATTCAGTACTTC
V: TRBV21-1
size: few
J: TRBJ2-4
D: NA

CDR3: CAWREQASGAPGELFF
DNA: TGTGCCTGGAGGGAGCAGGCTAGCGGGGCGCCCGGGGAGCTGTTTTTT
V: TRBV30
size: NA
J: TRBJ2-2
D: TRBD2

CDR3: CASGLVLGTPAPEQYF
DNA: TGTGCTAGTGGTTTGGTACTGGGCACCCCAGCTCCCGAGCAGTACTTC
V: TRBV12-5
size: NA
J: TRBJ2-7
D: NA

CDR3: CASSRLEVKETQYF
DNA: TGTGCCAGCAGCCGCCTGGAGGTGAAAGAGACCCAGTACTTC
V: TRBV9
size: NA
J: TRBJ2-5
D: NA

CDR3: CASSEATGLNEKLFF
DNA: TGTGCCAGCAGTGAAGCCACAGGTCTTAATGAAAAACTGTTTTTT
V: TRBV2
size: many
J: TRBJ1-4
D: NA